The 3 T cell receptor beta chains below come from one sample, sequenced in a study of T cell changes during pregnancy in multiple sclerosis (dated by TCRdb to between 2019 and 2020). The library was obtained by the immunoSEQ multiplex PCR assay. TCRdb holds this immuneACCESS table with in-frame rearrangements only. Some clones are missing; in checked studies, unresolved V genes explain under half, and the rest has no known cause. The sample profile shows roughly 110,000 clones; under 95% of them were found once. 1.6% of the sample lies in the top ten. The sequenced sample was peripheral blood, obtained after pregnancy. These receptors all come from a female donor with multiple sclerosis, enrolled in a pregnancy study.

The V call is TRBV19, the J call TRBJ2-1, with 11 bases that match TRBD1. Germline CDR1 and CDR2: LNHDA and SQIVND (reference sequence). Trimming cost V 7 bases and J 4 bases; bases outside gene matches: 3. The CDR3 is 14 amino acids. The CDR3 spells CASKGTGGYNEQFF. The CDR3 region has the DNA TGTGCCAGTAAGGGGACAGGGGGGTACAATGAGCAGTTCTTC.

The DNA of the CDR3 is TGTGCCAGTACTGAATTCGGACAGGGTCGGAACACTGAAGCTTTCTTT. This encodes CASTEFGQGRNTEAFF. The chain is built from TRBV19 and TRBJ1-1; 8 bases agree with TRBD1. Trimming removed 7 bases from V and 1 base from J; junction bases left unmatched: 11. CDR3 length: 16 residues. Germline CDR1 LNHDA, CDR2 SQIVND (reference sequence). Full variable domain (remainder filled in from reference TRBV19 and TRBJ1-1): DGGITQSPKYLFRKEGQNVTLSCEQNLNHDAMYWYRQDPGQGLRLIYYSQIVNDFQKGDIAEGYSVSREKKESFPLTVTSAQKNPTAFYLCASTEFGQGRNTEAFFGQGTRLTVV.

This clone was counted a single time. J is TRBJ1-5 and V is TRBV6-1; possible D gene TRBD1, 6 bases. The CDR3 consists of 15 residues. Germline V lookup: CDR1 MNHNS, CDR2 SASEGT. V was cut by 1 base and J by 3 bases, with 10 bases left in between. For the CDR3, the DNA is TGTGCCAGCAGTGAAGTGGACAGCCTCAATCAGCCCCAGCATTTT. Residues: CASSEVDSLNQPQHF.